One and the same sample provided the 28 T cell receptor beta chains below, sequenced in a study of blood T cell repertoires in COVID-19. Measured with immunoSEQ multiplex PCR; TCRdb has only the in-frame clones, and not every one. Of around 80,000 clones in the sample, approximately 82% were seen once. Specimen: peripheral blood. The receptors were gathered from a man aged 55 to 70 with acute or convalescent COVID-19.

The gene calls are TRBV7-9 and TRBJ1-2; D perhaps matches TRBD1 (5 bases). Germline V gene lookup returns CDR1 SEHNR and CDR2 FQNEAQ (reference sequence). The V gene lost 8 bases and the J gene lost 5 bases, with 15 bases spanning the gap. This CDR3 is built from 13 residues. Here the CDR3 reads CASSGGERYGYTF. In DNA form, the CDR3 reads TGTGCCAGCTCCGGGGGGGAGAGATATGGCTACACCTTC.

The gene calls are TRBV28 and TRBJ1-5; tentative D call: TRBD1 (5 bases). The CDR3 totals 14 residues. The V and J ends lost 2 bases and 6 bases respectively, with 11 bases between them. In germline, CDR1 is MDHEN, CDR2 SYDVKM. The CDR3 DNA follows: TGTGCCAGCAGTTTACGGGGAGGGGCTCAGCCCCAGCATTTT. Protein product: CASSLRGGAQPQHF.

The chain links TRBV4-3 to TRBJ1-2, with D possibly being TRBD1 (6 bases). Germline CDR1 is LGHNA and CDR2 is YSLEER. This CDR3 region has 15 residues. V shed 2 bases and J shed 0 bases, with 10 bases lying between them. CDR3: CASSQSRGANYGYTF. CDR3 bases: TGCGCCAGCAGCCAAAGCAGGGGTGCTAACTATGGCTACACCTTC.

V and J are TRBV28 and TRBJ2-7, with 9 nucleotides matching TRBD2. V lost 6 bases, J lost 4 bases, and 7 bases stayed unmatched. The germline gives CDR1 MDHEN, CDR2 SYDVKM. The CDR3 is 14 amino acids. The CDR3 region is CASSSSGRLYEQYF. For the CDR3, the DNA is TGTGCCAGCAGCTCAAGCGGGAGGTTGTACGAGCAGTACTTC.

The rearrangement links TRBV3-1 (or the pseudogene TRBV3-2) to TRBJ2-7; D gene ambiguous. CDR3 size: 12 residues. Germline V gene lookup returns CDR1 LGHDT and CDR2 YNNKEL (reference sequence). The V end lost 1 base, the J end lost 5 bases, and 6 bases lay between the germline ends. CDR3 in DNA: TGTGCCAGCAGCCAAGCGAGCCACGAGCAGTACTTC. Its protein product is CASSQASHEQYF.

The V and J genes are TRBV28 and TRBJ1-2, with D possibly being TRBD1 (6 bases). Germline CDR1 MDHEN, CDR2 SYDVKM. V was trimmed by 6 bases and J by 5 bases, leaving 22 bases between them. This CDR3 is 16 amino acids long. The CDR3 reads CASRGPNTGLRYGYTF. CDR3 nucleotides: TGTGCCAGCAGGGGACCAAACACAGGGCTCCGGTATGGCTACACCTTC.

The chain employs TRBV18 and TRBJ1-5, with 7 nucleotides matching TRBD1. Losses at the gene ends were 3 bases for V and 7 bases for J; bases not matched to a gene: 6. Germline CDR1 is KGHSH and CDR2 is LQKENI. The CDR3 runs 14 residues. CDR3 coding DNA: TGTGCCAGCTCACCCAGAACAGGGGTCCAGCCCCAGCATTTT. It yields the protein CASSPRTGVQPQHF.

The rearrangement links TRBV11-2 to TRBJ2-7; D possibly corresponds to TRBD1 (5 bases). Germline V gene lookup returns CDR1 SGHAT and CDR2 FQNNGV. V lost 5 bases and J lost 2, with 13 bases in between. The CDR3 spans 14 residues. CDR3 region: CASSVTETTYEQYF. In DNA form, the CDR3 reads TGTGCCAGCAGCGTGACAGAAACCACCTACGAGCAGTACTTC.

This clone turned up a few times. This chain uses TRBV6-5 with TRBJ2-7; 13 bases map to TRBD2. Germline CDR1 reads MNHEY; CDR2 reads SVGAGI. With 7 bases clipped from V and 6 bases from J, the junction kept 3 bases outside the gene matches. This CDR3 has 13 residues. The CDR3 DNA reads as TGTGCCAGCACTACTAGCGGGAGGGGCGAGCAGTACTTC. It codes for CASTTSGRGEQYF.

The chain carries TRBV9 and TRBJ2-3; the match to TRBD2 covers 11 bases. Germline V gene lookup returns CDR1 SGDLS and CDR2 YYNGEE. V lost 3 bases to trimming and J lost 2 bases; unmatched junction nucleotides: 11. The CDR3 is made up of 18 amino acids. CDR3 in amino acids: CASSGRWVAGGITDTQYF. The CDR3 DNA is TGTGCCAGCAGCGGTAGGTGGGTAGCGGGGGGGATCACAGATACGCAGTATTTT.

This clone has just one count. The chain uses TRBV4-1 and TRBJ2-4; the match to TRBD2 covers 7 bases. The CDR3 totals 15 residues. The ends lost 4 bases at V and 9 bases at J; junction bases unmatched: 12. Looked up from germline, CDR1 is MGHRA and CDR2 is YSYEKL. CDR3 amino acids: CASSRERRGYGIQYF. The CDR3 bases are TGCGCCAGCAGCCGGGAACGGCGGGGGTACGGCATTCAGTACTTC.

Turning to this clone: A read error may account for a junction end that differs from germline. The CDR3 region is CASSLGVVHNEQFF. CDR3 in DNA: TGTGCTAGCAGCTTAGGAGTGGTCCACAATGAGCAGTTCTTC. The gene calls are TRBV7-7 and TRBJ2-1; D uncertain. The CDR3 has 14 amino acids. The germline V gene has CDR1 SSHAT and CDR2 FNYEAQ (reference sequence).

The rearrangement links TRBV7-2 to TRBJ2-5, with D tentatively TRBD2 (6 bases). CDR3 length equals 12 residues. V shed 1 base and J shed 13 bases, with 13 bases lying between them. Germline CDR1 and CDR2: SGHTA and FQGNSA. The CDR3, as DNA: TGTGCCAGCAGCTTAGGCGGGGAGATTCGGTACTTC. It encodes CASSLGGEIRYF. The full variable domain, in which reference TRBV7-2 and TRBJ2-5 provide the parts outside the CDR3, is GAGVSQSPSNKVTEKGKDVELRCDPISGHTALYWYRQSLGQGLEFLIYFQGNSAPDKSGLPSDRFSAERTGGSVSTLTIQRTQQEDSAVYLCASSLGGEIRYFGPGTRLLVL.

J is TRBJ1-1 and V is TRBV2; D ambiguous. Trimming left V 8 bases short and J 10 bases short, with 17 bases between. The CDR3 runs to 12 residues. Germline assignment: CDR1 SNHLY and CDR2 FYNNEI. The CDR3, as DNA: TGTGCCAGCTCATCCGAGGGAGTAGGAGCTTTCTTT. Translation gives CASSSEGVGAFF.

CDR3 in DNA: TGTGCCAGCAGCACGACAGGCAATCAGCCCCAGCATTTT. This encodes CASSTTGNQPQHF. J is TRBJ1-5 and V is TRBV7-2; TRBD1 is a possible D gene (5 bases). The V gene lost 5 bases and the J gene lost 2 bases, with 7 bases spanning the gap. The CDR3 spans 13 residues. Germline values: CDR1 SGHTA, CDR2 FQGNSA.

The chain links TRBV6-4 to TRBJ2-2, with no clear D. In germline, CDR1 is MRHNA, CDR2 SNTAGT. Between the trimmed V and J ends, which lost 6 bases and 5 bases, there was a span of 10 bases. The CDR3 extends over 13 amino acids. The CDR3 is CASRNSLTGELFF. In DNA, the CDR3 is TGTGCCAGCAGAAACTCCCTGACCGGGGAGCTGTTTTTT.

The V call is TRBV24-1, the J call TRBJ2-5; tentatively, D is TRBD2 (6 bases). Germline CDR1 is KGHDR and CDR2 is SFDVKD. Between the trimmed V and J ends, which lost 9 bases and 3 bases, there was a span of 10 bases. This CDR3 is 12 amino acids long. The CDR3 nucleotides read TGTGCCACCTCTAGCGACAAAGAGACCCAGTACTTC. Translating it yields CATSSDKETQYF.

This clone was counted a few times. The rearrangement links TRBV7-9 to TRBJ2-1; 14 bases fit TRBD2. The germline V gene encodes CDR1 SEHNR and CDR2 FQNEAQ (reference sequence). J lost 6 bases, V lost 5 bases, and 9 bases had no gene match. The CDR3 consists of 17 residues. This CDR3 reads CASSPGLAGVAFNEQFF. Written as DNA, the CDR3 is TGTGCCAGCAGCCCGGGACTAGCGGGAGTCGCATTCAATGAGCAGTTCTTC.

The genes are TRBV19 and TRBJ2-3; TRBD2 is a possible D gene (6 bases). The length of the CDR3 is 13 residues. Trimming took 8 bases from V and 0 from J, leaving 9 bases between them. In germline, CDR1 is LNHDA, CDR2 SQIVND (reference sequence). The CDR3: CASAGTSTDTQYF. The CDR3 region has the DNA TGTGCCAGTGCTGGGACTAGCACAGATACGCAGTATTTT.

This clone was picked up one time. One end of the junction does not line up with germline, which may come from a read error. This chain joins TRBV6-6 and TRBJ1-5; 8 bases agree with TRBD1. Germline V CDR1 and CDR2: MNHNY, SVGAGI (reference sequence). The CDR3 has 12 amino acids. The CDR3 is CASSYSRTGLNF. CDR3 nucleotides: TGTGCCAGCAGTTACTCAAGGACAGGGTTGAATTTT.

V usage is TRBV19 and J usage is TRBJ2-3; 7 bases are a match to TRBD2. Germline values: CDR1 LNHDA, CDR2 SQIVND (reference sequence). The CDR3 runs 14 residues. J gave up 2 bases and V 7 bases, and 6 bases lay outside the gene matches. The CDR3 protein is CASNPSGNTDTQYF. For the CDR3, the DNA is TGTGCCAGTAATCCTAGCGGAAACACAGATACGCAGTATTTT.

The chain has TRBV7-2 and TRBJ1-4, with D unresolved. V was shortened by 5 bases and J by 3 bases, with 16 bases between the two germline ends. The CDR3 is 16 residues long. Germline CDR1 reads SGHTA; CDR2 reads FQGNSA. The CDR3, as DNA: TGTGCCAGCAGCAACCCCCCCGGGTCTTCTAATGAAAAACTGTTTTTT. It encodes CASSNPPGSSNEKLFF.

As for this clone: The sample has other DNA sequences that encode this CDR3 too. This chain joins TRBV7-2 and TRBJ2-7; weak D call: TRBD2 (6 bases). The CDR3 length is 15 residues. The germline gives CDR1 SGHTA, CDR2 FQGNSA. V was clipped by 0 bases and J by 0 bases, with 9 bases between them. The CDR3 region has the DNA TGTGCCAGCAGCTTAGCGGGGGGTTCCTCCTACGAGCAGTACTTC. As protein: CASSLAGGSSYEQYF.

CDR3 bases: TGTGCCAGCAGCGGGACAGGGGGAGATACGCAGTATTTT. It is translated as CASSGTGGDTQYF. The V call is TRBV7-9, the J call TRBJ2-3; 11 bases are shared with TRBD1. Germline CDR1 reads SEHNR; CDR2 reads FQNEAQ (reference sequence). The V and J ends lost 5 bases and 5 bases, in that order; junction bases with no gene match: 0. This CDR3 has 13 residues.

The chain is built from TRBV7-2 and TRBJ2-3; 11 bases agree with TRBD2. The CDR3 has 14 amino acids. Germline CDR1 SGHTA, CDR2 FQGNSA. V was clipped by 1 base and J by 12 bases; unmatched bases: 6. The CDR3 DNA sequence: TGTGCCAGCAGCTTAGACAGGACTAGCGGGTATCAGTATTTT. This codes for CASSLDRTSGYQYF.

This chain uses TRBV27 with TRBJ2-1; TRBD2 matches 12 bases. Germline CDR1 and CDR2: MNHEY and SMNVEV (reference sequence). The ends lost 8 bases at V and 7 bases at J; junction bases unmatched: 6. The CDR3 is 14 residues long. CDR3 protein: CASSWTSGTNEQFF. CDR3 bases: TGTGCCAGCTCCTGGACTAGCGGGACTAATGAGCAGTTCTTC.

This chain joins TRBV24-1 and TRBJ1-6, with a tentative D call TRBD1 (5 bases). The V gene's germline CDR1 is KGHDR and CDR2 SFDVKD. The CDR3 spans 15 residues. Trimming took 5 bases from V and 7 from J, leaving 14 bases between them. The CDR3 reads CATSVGGIANSPLHF. CDR3 nucleotide sequence: TGTGCCACCAGTGTGGGGGGGATAGCCAATTCACCCCTCCACTTT.

The CDR3 loop is CASSLGLMTNQPQHF. For the CDR3, the DNA is TGTGCCAGCAGCTTAGGGTTGATGACAAATCAGCCCCAGCATTTT. The V and J genes are TRBV7-2 and TRBJ1-5; D unclear. The CDR3 is 15 amino acids. Trimming stripped 1 base from V and 4 bases from J, with 11 bases between. Germline CDR1 and CDR2: SGHTA and FQGNSA. The entire variable domain, with the rest obtained from reference TRBV7-2 and TRBJ1-5, is as follows: GAGVSQSPSNKVTEKGKDVELRCDPISGHTALYWYRQSLGQGLEFLIYFQGNSAPDKSGLPSDRFSAERTGGSVSTLTIQRTQQEDSAVYLCASSLGLMTNQPQHFGDGTRLSIL.